This T cell receptor beta chain was captured in a study of blood T cell repertoires in COVID-19. Study overall: Sample material is recorded as cDNA or gDNA derived from T cells, B-cell-depleted T cells, or PBMCs.

The table lists this clone with a count of one. The V gene end was trimmed by 2 bases and the J gene end by 4 bases; junction bases not matched to a gene: 6. Germline values: CDR1 MNHNS, CDR2 SASEGT. The CDR3 consists of 15 residues. Using immunoSEQ multiplex PCR, the repertoire was profiled, and TCRdb retains in-frame clones only, with some absent. Of over 200,000 clones listed, roughly four fifths were seen once; the top ten hold 7.5% to 10%. Living in under 30 US areas, the participants were between roughly 18 and 90 years of age. Clinical history reported by participants formed the basis on which cohorts were assigned. Symptom resolution, clearance, or two negative PCRs marked donors in Cohort 3 as recovered.

This TCR derives from a man in his forties or fifties who had recovered from COVID-19. Sequenced sample: PBMCs or T cells enriched from blood (not recorded which). The rearrangement joins TRBV6-1 to TRBJ2-7, with 9 bases that match TRBD1. CDR3 region: CASSERDRVGYEQYF. DNA for the CDR3: TGTGCCAGCAGTGAAAGGGACAGGGTCGGGTACGAGCAGTACTTC.